Presented here are 28 T cell receptor beta chains from one specimen sequenced in a study of shared clonotypes between healthy human individuals. The method was immunoSEQ multiplex PCR; TCRdb's version includes in-frame clones alone and lacks a portion of them. The repertoire holds hundreds of thousands of clones, with 95% to 97% as singletons. Sequencing was carried out using memory CD8+ T cells sorted from blood. The subset is: CD45RO+ cells pooled with CCR7-negative TemRA cells. The receptor set was obtained from a man aged 30 to 45 in good health.

The gene calls are TRBV12-5 and TRBJ1-1, with no clear D. Germline CDR1 and CDR2: LGHNT and FRNRAP. Trimming stripped 1 base from V and 3 bases from J, with 3 bases between. The CDR3 is 12 amino acids. The CDR3 is CASGLGHTEAFF. For the CDR3, the DNA is TGTGCTAGTGGTTTGGGACACACTGAAGCTTTCTTT.

The chain has TRBV30 and TRBJ2-2; TRBD1 agrees at 11 bases. Germline CDR1 is GTSNPN and CDR2 is SVGIG (reference sequence). This CDR3 contains 16 residues. V trimming: 2 bases; J trimming: 2 bases; junction bases outside the gene matches: 4. As DNA, the CDR3 is TGTGCCTGGAGTTTCCGGACAGGGGGCAACACCGGGGAGCTGTTTTTT. Protein product: CAWSFRTGGNTGELFF.

CDR3 protein: CAGASPSTDTQYF. In DNA form, the CDR3 reads TGTGCCGGGGCTAGTCCCAGCACAGATACGCAGTATTTT. The chain has TRBV12-1 and TRBJ2-3; TRBD1, the table's D call, was not compared with the DNA. TRBV12-1 corresponds to a pseudogene. The CDR3 sequence is 13 residues long.

The chain uses TRBV27 and TRBJ2-7; D is ambiguous. The CDR3 runs to 14 residues. Trimming removed 3 bases at V and 0 bases at J, with 9 bases between. Germline V lookup: CDR1 MNHEY, CDR2 SMNVEV (reference sequence). CDR3 region: CASSFRKSSYEQYF. CDR3 DNA: TGTGCCAGCAGTTTCAGGAAGAGCTCCTACGAGCAGTACTTC.

This clone was seen just once. The chain employs TRBV5-1 and TRBJ2-6; D unresolved. This CDR3 comprises 15 residues. CDR1 is SGHRS and CDR2 is YFSETQ in the germline V gene. Deletions cut 3 bases from V and 0 bases from J, with 7 bases between. The CDR3 spells CASSWIPSGANVLTF. CDR3 sequence (DNA): TGCGCCAGCAGCTGGATTCCCTCTGGGGCCAACGTCCTGACTTTC.

The chain uses TRBV6-1 and TRBJ1-5; 8 bases are a match to TRBD1. CDR1 and CDR2 (germline): MNHNS, SASEGT. The J segment lost 3 bases and the V segment lost 6 bases, leaving 7 bases of the junction unmatched. The CDR3 has 15 residues. Here the CDR3 reads CASSPKTGANQPQHF. The DNA of the CDR3 is TGTGCCAGCAGCCCAAAGACAGGGGCCAATCAGCCCCAGCATTTT.

Only a few counts were recorded for this clone. This chain links TRBV6-5 with TRBJ2-7; TRBD1 is a possible D gene (6 bases). Trimming stripped 0 bases from V and 3 bases from J, with 6 bases between. Germline CDR1 and CDR2: MNHEY and SVGAGI. CDR3 length: 13 residues. The CDR3 sequence: CASSYSGHYEQYF. The DNA for the CDR3 is TGTGCCAGCAGTTACTCGGGACACTACGAGCAGTACTTC.

This clone occurred once. Distinct nucleotide sequences in the sample also encode this CDR3. Here the CDR3 reads CASSLTSGTGELFF. As DNA, the CDR3 is TGTGCCAGCAGCTTAACTAGCGGGACCGGGGAGCTGTTTTTT. The V call is TRBV7-3, the J call TRBJ2-2; 7 bases map to TRBD2. Germline V CDR1 and CDR2: SGHTA, FQGTGA. This CDR3 is 14 amino acids long. V shed 0 bases and J 5 bases; nucleotides not matched to a gene: 0.

This clone was counted once. The rearrangement uses TRBV5-4 and TRBJ1-1; D not resolved. Deletions cut 0 bases from V and 4 bases from J, with 13 bases between. Germline assignment: CDR1 SGHNT and CDR2 YYREEE (reference sequence). The CDR3 sequence is 15 residues long. This CDR3 reads CASSLVEGFGTEAFF. The CDR3 nucleotides are TGTGCCAGCAGCTTGGTAGAGGGTTTCGGCACTGAAGCTTTCTTT.

DNA for the CDR3: TGTGCCTGGAGTGTTGCCGGGTTGAACACTGAAGCTTTCTTT. It codes for CAWSVAGLNTEAFF. This chain links TRBV30 with TRBJ1-1, with D uncertain. The germline CDR1 and CDR2 sequences are GTSNPN and SVGIG (reference sequence). Trimming shortened V by 0 bases and J by 0 bases, and 8 bases separated the two germline ends. The CDR3 is 14 amino acids.

The rearrangement uses TRBV21-1 and TRBJ2-7. TRBV21-1 has pseudogene status. The CDR3 runs 9 residues. CDR3 bases: TGTGCCAGCAGCTACGAGCAGTACTTC. This gives the protein CASSYEQYF.

The chain recombines TRBV5-1 with TRBJ1-1; no clear D gene. V gave up 0 bases and J gave up 1 base, with 10 bases separating them. The CDR3 spans 15 residues. The germline CDR1 and CDR2 sequences are SGHRS and YFSETQ. The DNA of the CDR3 is TGCGCCAGCAGCTTGGAATTCTCAGGGAACACTGAAGCTTTCTTT. This gives the protein CASSLEFSGNTEAFF. Full variable domain (missing parts from reference TRBV5-1 and TRBJ1-1): KAGVTQTPRYLIKTRGQQVTLSCSPISGHRSVSWYQQTPGQGLQFLFEYFSETQRNKGNFPGRFSGRQFSNSRSEMNVSTLELGDSALYLCASSLEFSGNTEAFFGQGTRLTVV.

As concerns this clone: Within the sample, other DNA sequences also encode this same CDR3. The V call is TRBV28, the J call TRBJ1-1; D is undetermined. The CDR3 length is 11 residues. V was cut by 2 bases and J by 3 bases, with 1 base left in between. Germline V gives CDR1 MDHEN, CDR2 SYDVKM. In DNA, the CDR3 is TGTGCCAGCAGTTTAGACACTGAAGCTTTCTTT. Its translation: CASSLDTEAFF.

This chain uses TRBV5-1 with TRBJ1-2, with unresolved D. The CDR3 runs to 12 residues. Germline assignment: CDR1 SGHRS and CDR2 YFSETQ. With 0 bases removed from V and 4 bases from J, the gap between germline ends came to 4 bases. DNA for the CDR3: TGCGCCAGCAGCTTGGGGTTCTATGGCTACACCTTC. Its translation is CASSLGFYGYTF.

The V gene is TRBV14, the J gene TRBJ2-1; D is unclear. This CDR3 is built from 15 residues. Trimming removed 2 bases at V and 6 bases at J, with 14 bases between. Germline CDR1 reads SGHDN; CDR2 reads FVKESK. DNA for the CDR3: TGTGCCAGCAGCCAAATTAGAAGTCCCAGCAATGAGCAGTTCTTC. Encoded protein: CASSQIRSPSNEQFF.

About this clone: One end of the junction varies from germline; a read error may be responsible. The chain combines TRBV6-1 with TRBJ2-5, with TRBD2 matching 10 bases. The V gene's germline CDR1 is MNHNS and CDR2 SASEGT. CDR3 length: 15 residues. CDR3 residues: CATSGKAGGRETQYF. The CDR3 DNA is TGTGCCACCAGTGGGAAAGCGGGAGGGCGAGAGACCCAGTACTTC.

The gene calls are TRBV7-3 and TRBJ2-1, with D possibly matching TRBD2 (6 bases). This CDR3 region has 12 residues. The germline CDR1 and CDR2 sequences are SGHTA and FQGTGA. V was clipped by 5 bases and J by 7 bases, with 9 bases between them. The CDR3 region is CASSPGGNEQFF. In DNA form, the CDR3 reads TGTGCCAGCAGCCCTGGAGGGAATGAGCAGTTCTTC.

The V gene is TRBV28, the J gene TRBJ2-5; D remains unclear. V lost 2 bases and J lost 4, with 11 bases in between. The CDR3 has 14 residues. Germline loops: CDR1 MDHEN, CDR2 SYDVKM. The CDR3 loop is CASSLPRVRETQYF. Written as DNA, the CDR3 is TGTGCCAGCAGTTTACCACGGGTTCGAGAGACCCAGTACTTC. The whole variable domain, filled in from reference TRBV28 and TRBJ2-5, reads DVKVTQSSRYLVKRTGEKVFLECVQDMDHENMFWYRQDPGLGLRLIYFSYDVKMKEKGDIPEGYSVSREKKERFSLILESASTNQTSMYLCASSLPRVRETQYFGPGTRLLVL.

The V call is TRBV30, the J call TRBJ2-2, with 7 nucleotides matching TRBD2. CDR3 size: 13 residues. Germline V gene sequence: CDR1 GTSNPN, CDR2 SVGIG (reference sequence). The CDR3 loop is CAARDYNTGELFF. The CDR3, as DNA: TGTGCTGCCCGGGACTATAACACCGGGGAGCTGTTTTTT.

With respect to this clone: This sample includes further DNA sequences coding for the same CDR3. V is TRBV18 and J is TRBJ1-1, with a tentative D call TRBD1 (5 bases). This CDR3 contains 13 residues. Germline loops: CDR1 KGHSH, CDR2 LQKENI. The germline V and J ends were trimmed by 4 bases and 1 base, with 7 bases remaining between them. Here the CDR3 reads CASSRGQNTEAFF. CDR3 nucleotides: TGTGCCAGCTCACGCGGACAGAACACTGAAGCTTTCTTT. Full variable domain (remainder filled in from reference TRBV18 and TRBJ1-1): NAGVMQNPRHLVRRRGQEARLRCSPMKGHSHVYWYRQLPEEGLKFMVYLQKENIIDESGMPKERFSAEFPKEGPSILRIQQVVRGDSAAYFCASSRGQNTEAFFGQGTRLTVV.

V and J are TRBV5-4 and TRBJ1-4; TRBD1 is a possible D gene (6 bases). In germline, CDR1 is SGHNT, CDR2 YYREEE (reference sequence). V was shortened by 2 bases and J by 5 bases, with 10 bases between the two germline ends. The CDR3 is made up of 14 amino acids. CDR3 in amino acids: CASSFGGGNEKLFF. CDR3 sequence (DNA): TGTGCCAGCAGCTTCGGGGGCGGGAATGAAAAACTGTTTTTT.

The gene calls are TRBV27 and TRBJ1-3; D is unresolved. Trimming stripped 5 bases from V and 4 bases from J, with 12 bases between. The germline V gene has CDR1 MNHEY and CDR2 SMNVEV (reference sequence). This CDR3 has 14 residues. The CDR3 loop reads CASSATFRGNTIYF. In nucleotides, the CDR3 is TGTGCCAGCAGTGCCACTTTCAGGGGAAACACCATATATTTT.

The chain recombines TRBV4-2 with TRBJ2-7, with 10 nucleotides matching TRBD2. The J segment lost 9 bases and the V segment lost 1 base, leaving 12 bases of the junction unmatched. This CDR3 region has 16 residues. Germline CDR1 reads LGHNA; CDR2 reads YNFKEQ. CDR3 loop: CASSQVSLAGVNSQYF. CDR3 bases: TGTGCCAGCAGCCAAGTGTCGCTAGCGGGAGTCAATTCGCAGTACTTC.

The chain carries TRBV10-3 and TRBJ2-7, with D tentatively TRBD1 (6 bases). The V end lost 2 bases, the J end lost 7 bases, and 18 bases lay between the germline ends. Germline V gives CDR1 ENHRY, CDR2 SYGVKD. The CDR3 runs 15 residues. CDR3 amino acids: CAISEPQGPLDEQYF. CDR3 nucleotide sequence: TGTGCCATCAGTGAGCCACAGGGACCGCTAGATGAGCAGTACTTC.

This chain joins TRBV25-1 and TRBJ1-2, with unresolved D. V was trimmed by 0 bases and J by 0 bases, leaving 2 bases between them. The germline V gene has CDR1 MGHDK and CDR2 SYGVNS. The CDR3 sequence is 13 residues long. The DNA for the CDR3 is TGTGCCAGCAGTGAATACACTAACTATGGCTACACCTTC. Encoded protein: CASSEYTNYGYTF.

The chain carries TRBV27 and TRBJ1-1; D not resolved. The CDR3 runs to 16 residues. V lost 2 bases, J lost 0 bases, and 13 bases lay in between. CDR1 is MNHEY, CDR2 SMNVEV, per germline (reference sequence). The CDR3 spells CASSLRGGPMNTEAFF. The DNA of the CDR3 is TGTGCCAGCAGTTTACGGGGAGGACCCATGAACACTGAAGCTTTCTTT.

The chain's CDR3 is CASSARQGGKHEQYF. As DNA, the CDR3 is TGTGCCAGCAGCGCAAGACAGGGGGGAAAACACGAGCAGTACTTC. V usage is TRBV9 and J usage is TRBJ2-7; TRBD1 aligns across 9 bases. The CDR3 has 15 amino acids. Germline trimming cut 3 bases from V and 5 bases from J; bases unmatched to any gene: 9. Germline values: CDR1 SGDLS, CDR2 YYNGEE.

This rearrangement joins TRBV6-1 to TRBJ2-3; TRBD2 is a possible D gene (8 bases). Germline V gives CDR1 MNHNS, CDR2 SASEGT. Trimming shortened V by 8 bases and J by 4 bases, and 13 bases separated the two germline ends. The CDR3 runs 13 residues. Here the CDR3 DNA reads TGTGCCAGCCCGGGAGGGGGCGCAGATACGCAGTATTTT. Encoded protein: CASPGGGADTQYF.